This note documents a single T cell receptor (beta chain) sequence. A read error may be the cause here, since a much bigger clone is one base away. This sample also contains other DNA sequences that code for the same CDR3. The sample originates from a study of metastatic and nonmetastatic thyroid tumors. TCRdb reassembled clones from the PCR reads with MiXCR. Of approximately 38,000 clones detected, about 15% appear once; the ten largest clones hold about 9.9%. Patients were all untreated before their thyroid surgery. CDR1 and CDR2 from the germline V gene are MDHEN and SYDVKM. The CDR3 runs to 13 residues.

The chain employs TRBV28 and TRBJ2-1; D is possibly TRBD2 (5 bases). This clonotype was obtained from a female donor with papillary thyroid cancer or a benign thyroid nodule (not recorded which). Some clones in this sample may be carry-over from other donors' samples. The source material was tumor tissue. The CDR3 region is CASSFRRANEQFF. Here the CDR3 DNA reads TGTGCCAGTAGTTTTAGGCGGGCCAATGAGCAGTTCTTC.